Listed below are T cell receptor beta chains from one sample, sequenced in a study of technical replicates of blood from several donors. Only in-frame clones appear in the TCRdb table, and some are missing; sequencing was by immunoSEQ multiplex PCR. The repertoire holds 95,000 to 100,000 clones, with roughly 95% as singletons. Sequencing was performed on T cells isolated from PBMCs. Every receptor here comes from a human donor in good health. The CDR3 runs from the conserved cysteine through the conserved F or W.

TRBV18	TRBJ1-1	CASSPRQEENTEAFF
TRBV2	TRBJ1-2	CASSESGVGYTF
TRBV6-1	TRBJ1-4	CASSGLQGANEKLFF
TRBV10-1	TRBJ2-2	CASSEYGSTGELFF
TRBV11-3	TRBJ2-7	CASSLAVTYEQYF
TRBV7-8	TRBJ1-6	CASSLDAGGGNSPLHF
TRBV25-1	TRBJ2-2	CASSELDRGELFF
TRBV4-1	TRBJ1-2	CASSPGQGLDGYTF
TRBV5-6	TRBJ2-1	CASSRPRGGRKFF
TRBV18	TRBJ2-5	CASSPGEETQYF
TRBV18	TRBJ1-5	CASSPPGARSNQPQHF
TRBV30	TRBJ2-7	CAWALTGFGDEQYF
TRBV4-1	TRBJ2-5	CASSPRLAGIETQYF
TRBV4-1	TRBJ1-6	CASSPDLRGGSPLHF
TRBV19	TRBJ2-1	CASSITSGLYNEQFF
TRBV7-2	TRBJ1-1	CASSSYTGVGTEAFF
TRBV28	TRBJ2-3	CASRGETISTDTQYF
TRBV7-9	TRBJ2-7	CASSLPDRSPYEQYF
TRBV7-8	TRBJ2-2	CASSSATSRDTGELFF
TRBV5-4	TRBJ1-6	CASSLVFRGGGSPLHF
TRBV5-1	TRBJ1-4	CASSSEQGAGEKLFF